This T cell receptor beta chain stems from a study of cytotoxic CD8 clonotypes in ibrutinib-treated CLL. Study in general: Recorded responses included approximately 25 partial and 2 complete; following median roughly 70 months, roughly 15 stayed remitted and some 12 progressed. Study-wide findings and caveats: Timing of sampling differed between sustained-remission and progressing patients. Before falling back toward baseline at progression, clonality had risen at the time of ibrutinib response.

About 2 micrograms of genomic DNA from cryopreserved PBMCs went into TCR beta libraries. V was trimmed by 4 bases and J by 6 bases, leaving 16 bases between them. Germline V gives CDR1 SGHRS, CDR2 YFSETQ. The CDR3 consists of 14 residues. Method: immunoSEQ multiplex PCR; TCRdb's copy keeps in-frame clones and lacks some. The table shows over 120,000 clones, with roughly 83% occurring only once. This clone was recorded only once. Antigen specificity is unknown. Sequencing was performed on PBMCs, taken after 12 months of ibrutinib treatment. The V and J genes are TRBV5-1 and TRBJ1-1; TRBD1 might be the D (5 bases). The clonotype originates from a human donor with chronic lymphocytic leukemia. The CDR3 loop reads CASSPGPQTPEAFF. CDR3 DNA: TGCGCCAGCAGCCCGGGACCACAAACGCCTGAAGCTTTCTTT.